Detailed here is one TCR beta chain. Antigen unknown. Germline CDR1 MDHEN, CDR2 SYDVKM. The V gene end was trimmed by 3 bases and the J gene end by 7 bases; junction bases not matched to a gene: 4. This CDR3 is built from 13 residues. The record originates from a study of T-cell reconstitution after alpha-beta-depleted transplantation in children. Study-level results: Alpha-beta T cells about two months after transplant reportedly derived from several hundred expanded graft clones.

Preparation of the TCRbeta library involved a method that used unique molecular identifiers. TCRdb processed the PCR reads anew with MiXCR; each CDR3 protein has one entry. Of around 440,000 distinct CDR3 sequences listed, 16% are singletons. This clonotype was obtained from a boy under three years old who had a stem cell transplant for Wiskott-Aldrich syndrome, so the T cells may come from the graft donor. Sample: PBMCs, mostly from graft donor cells, taken 360 days after TCRalphabeta/CD19-depleted stem cell transplant. The genes are TRBV28 and TRBJ2-5, with 8 bases lining up with TRBD2. The CDR3 sequence: CASSFTRGGTQYF. DNA of the CDR3: TGTGCCAGCAGTTTTACCCGGGGGGGGACCCAGTACTTC.